The 17 T cell receptor beta chains below were found in one sample sequenced in a study of blood T cell repertoires in COVID-19. Data came from immunoSEQ multiplex PCR; TCRdb stores just in-frame clones and leaves some out. The table includes some 80,000 clones, more than 75% detected once. The sample taken for sequencing was peripheral blood. The source is a human donor in a cohort sampled during active COVID-19.

The count of this clone is one. The rearrangement joins TRBV4-3 to TRBJ2-7, with 8 bases lining up with TRBD1. CDR3 size: 16 residues. Germline V lookup: CDR1 LGHNA, CDR2 YSLEER. V lost 0 bases and J lost 3; bases outside the gene matches: 7. The CDR3 DNA sequence: TGCGCCAGCAGCCAAGATTTGGACAGGGTGGGCTACGAGCAGTACTTC. Protein sequence: CASSQDLDRVGYEQYF.

The chain recombines TRBV4-3 with TRBJ1-4; 12 nucleotides match TRBD1. CDR1 and CDR2 from the germline V gene are LGHNA and YSLEER. The V gene end was trimmed by 3 bases and the J gene end by 1 base; junction bases not matched to a gene: 6. The CDR3 has 18 residues. The chain's CDR3 is CASSQDRDRGRTNEKLFF. In DNA form, the CDR3 reads TGCGCCAGCAGCCAGGACCGGGACAGGGGGCGAACTAATGAAAAACTGTTTTTT.

This clone was counted a few times. The chain has TRBV7-2 and TRBJ2-7, with 9 bases matching TRBD2. The length of the CDR3 is 13 residues. V was pared by 1 base and J by 5 bases, with 0 bases of the junction left unmatched. Germline V gene lookup returns CDR1 SGHTA and CDR2 FQGNSA. CDR3 sequence reads: CASSLGGGDEQYF. In nucleotides, the CDR3 is TGTGCCAGCAGCTTAGGCGGGGGGGACGAGCAGTACTTC. The entire variable domain, with the rest obtained from reference TRBV7-2 and TRBJ2-7, is as follows: GAGVSQSPSNKVTEKGKDVELRCDPISGHTALYWYRQSLGQGLEFLIYFQGNSAPDKSGLPSDRFSAERTGGSVSTLTIQRTQQEDSAVYLCASSLGGGDEQYFGPGTRLTVT.

Only a few counts were recorded for this clone. The chain joins TRBV19 to TRBJ2-2; D ambiguous. Trimming shortened V by 3 bases and J by 4 bases, and 3 bases separated the two germline ends. Germline CDR1 LNHDA, CDR2 SQIVND (reference sequence). The CDR3 has 12 residues. CDR3 residues: CASSISTGELFF. In DNA form, the CDR3 reads TGTGCCAGTAGTATTAGCACCGGGGAGCTGTTTTTT.

V and J are TRBV7-6 and TRBJ1-5; 10 nucleotides align to TRBD1. V trimming: 2 bases; J trimming: 5 bases; junction bases outside the gene matches: 15. CDR1 SGHVS and CDR2 FNYEAQ come from the germline V gene. The CDR3 is 19 amino acids. CDR3 residues: CASSLPSCRDRGDYQPQHF. The DNA of the CDR3 is TGTGCCAGCAGCTTACCCTCTTGTCGGGACAGGGGCGACTATCAGCCCCAGCATTTT.

This clone was found a few times. The chain recombines TRBV2 with TRBJ1-1, with D unresolved. V was pared by 4 bases and J by 4 bases, with 4 bases between. This CDR3 spans 11 amino acids. Germline assignment: CDR1 SNHLY and CDR2 FYNNEI. The CDR3 loop reads CASSALTEAFF. In nucleotides, the CDR3 is TGTGCCAGCAGTGCCCTCACTGAAGCTTTCTTT.

This CDR3 reads CASIYRQGARNEQFF. The CDR3 coding sequence is TGTGCCAGCATCTACCGACAGGGGGCTCGCAATGAGCAGTTCTTC. The rearrangement links TRBV6-6 to TRBJ2-1; 10 bases align to TRBD1. V shed 7 bases and J 6 bases; nucleotides not matched to a gene: 9. The CDR3 covers 15 residues. CDR1 is MNHNY, CDR2 SVGAGI, per germline (reference sequence).

This chain uses TRBV5-1 with TRBJ2-1, with 8 bases identical to TRBD1. Germline loops: CDR1 SGHRS, CDR2 YFSETQ. The CDR3 runs to 15 residues. The V gene end was trimmed by 3 bases and the J gene end by 9 bases; junction bases not matched to a gene: 11. The CDR3 bases are TGCGCCAGCAGCTCCCGGGACAGGAGTCAGGGTGAGCAGTTCTTC. Its protein is CASSSRDRSQGEQFF.

The chain combines TRBV4-1 with TRBJ1-5, with D uncertain. CDR1 and CDR2 from the germline V gene are MGHRA and YSYEKL. The CDR3 consists of 14 residues. The ends were cut back, 1 base at V and 3 bases at J, with 7 bases in the middle. CDR3 bases: TGCGCCAGCAGCCAAGTCCAGAACAATCAGCCCCAGCATTTT. Its protein is CASSQVQNNQPQHF.

This chain connects TRBV7-3 to TRBJ1-6; D remains ambiguous. Germline V gene lookup returns CDR1 SGHTA and CDR2 FQGTGA. The V end lost 2 bases, the J end lost 9 bases, and 11 bases lay between the germline ends. The CDR3 spans 14 residues. The CDR3 DNA follows: TGTGCCAGCAGCTTACAGGCCGACGTTTCACCCCTCCACTTT. Translating it yields CASSLQADVSPLHF.

The table lists this clone with a count of one. The chain uses TRBV6-6 and TRBJ1-3, with TRBD1 as a possible D gene (5 bases). The germline gives CDR1 MNHNY, CDR2 SVGAGI (reference sequence). V gave up 6 bases and J gave up 3 bases, with 18 bases separating them. This CDR3 is built from 16 residues. CDR3 sequence reads: CASSGRRGSSGNTIYF. The CDR3 DNA is TGTGCCAGCAGCGGGAGGCGGGGCTCGAGTGGAAACACCATATATTTT.

V is TRBV13 and J is TRBJ2-7; TRBD2 aligns across 10 bases. The CDR3 spans 14 residues. Trimming took 3 bases from V and 4 from J; bases not matched to a gene: 3. Looked up from germline, CDR1 is PRHDT and CDR2 is FYEKMQ (reference sequence). CDR3: CASSFRTSGYEQYF. DNA for the CDR3: TGTGCCAGCAGCTTCCGGACTAGCGGATACGAGCAGTACTTC.

The rearrangement links TRBV18 to TRBJ1-2, with D possibly being TRBD1 (5 bases). The germline CDR1 and CDR2 sequences are KGHSH and LQKENI. V lost 6 bases and J 1 base, leaving 12 bases between the germline ends. The CDR3 runs 14 residues. CDR3 region: CASSPTGGNYGYTF. DNA of the CDR3: TGTGCCAGCTCCCCCACGGGGGGTAACTATGGCTACACCTTC.

This rearrangement joins TRBV29-1 to TRBJ2-4; D is perhaps TRBD1 (5 bases). CDR1 is SQVTM, CDR2 ANQGSEA, per germline. Trimming cost V 6 bases and J 0 bases, with 12 bases left between them. The CDR3 spans 14 residues. CDR3 sequence reads: CSVREQLAKNIQYF. The CDR3 bases are TGCAGCGTCAGGGAACAATTAGCCAAAAACATTCAGTACTTC.

This clone was counted between two and nine times. The chain is built from TRBV2 and TRBJ2-7; no reliable D call. Trimming pared 4 bases from V and 8 bases from J, leaving 9 bases between. The CDR3 covers 11 residues. In germline, CDR1 is SNHLY, CDR2 FYNNEI. The CDR3 spells CASSVSLQQYF. CDR3 coding DNA: TGTGCCAGCAGTGTATCCCTCCAGCAGTACTTC.

This rearrangement joins TRBV4-1 to TRBJ1-2, with D hard to call. The CDR3 length is 13 residues. Trimming removed 1 base at V and 4 bases at J, with 7 bases between. The germline CDR1 and CDR2 sequences are MGHRA and YSYEKL. CDR3 in amino acids: CASSQATGYGYTF. The CDR3 DNA follows: TGCGCCAGCAGCCAAGCTACGGGCTATGGCTACACCTTC.

The V and J genes are TRBV6-5 and TRBJ1-2; D is unclear. This CDR3 has 12 amino acids. Germline-derived CDR1 and CDR2 are MNHEY and SVGAGI. V was clipped by 6 bases and J by 7 bases, with 12 bases between them. This chain's CDR3 is CASSSPRAGYTF. The CDR3 DNA reads TGTGCCAGCAGCTCACCGCGGGCTGGCTACACCTTC.